This T cell receptor beta chain comes out of a study of T cell responses to AZD1222 COVID-19 vaccine. Per the germline V gene, CDR1 is SGHTA and CDR2 is FQGTGA. V trimming: 2 bases; J trimming: 7 bases; junction bases outside the gene matches: 7. This CDR3 spans 14 amino acids. Turning to this clone: Its antigen is unknown.

The table came from immunoSEQ multiplex PCR; TCRdb's copy has only in-frame clones and leaves some out. The sample records 60,000 or so clones, 84% being singletons. Study-level points and caveats: Mostly white British, mostly female donors; authors suggested clonal diversity may be underestimated. Without day 14 samples, only post-peak T cell repertoires were studied.

The TCR originated in an adult in good health. The gene calls are TRBV7-3 and TRBJ1-1, with TRBD1 identical over 7 bases. The starting material was peripheral blood, obtained on day 0 of AZD1222 vaccination. The CDR3, as DNA: TGTGCCAGCAGCTTATATCCAGGGGGGTTTGAAGCTTTCTTT. Protein: CASSLYPGGFEAFF.